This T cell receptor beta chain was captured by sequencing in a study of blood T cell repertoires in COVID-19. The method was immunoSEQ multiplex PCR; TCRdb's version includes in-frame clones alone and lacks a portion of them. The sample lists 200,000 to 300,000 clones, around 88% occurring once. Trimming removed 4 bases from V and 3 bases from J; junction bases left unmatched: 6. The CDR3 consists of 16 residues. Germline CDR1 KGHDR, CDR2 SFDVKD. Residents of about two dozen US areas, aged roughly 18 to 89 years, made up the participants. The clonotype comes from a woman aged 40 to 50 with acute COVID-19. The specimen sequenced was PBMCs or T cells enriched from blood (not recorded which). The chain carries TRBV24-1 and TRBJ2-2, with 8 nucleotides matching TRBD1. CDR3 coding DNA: TGTGCCACCAGTGACCCCTCGACAGGGGACACCGGGGAGCTGTTTTTT. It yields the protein CATSDPSTGDTGELFF.